This TCR beta chain was retrieved from a study of regulatory T cells in long-lasting Graves disease (TCRdb year 2021). Regarding the study in general: Persistent Graves' disease meant more than 5 years of antithyroid drug treatment with TSH receptor autoantibodies that stayed positive. On average, persistent Graves' disease patients in the clinical cohort had been on antithyroid drugs for about 9.7 years. A total of roughly 35 samples underwent TCR sequencing, from about 13 patients with persistent Graves' disease and around 20 patients with newly diagnosed Graves' disease. Persistent Graves' disease patients were compared with newly diagnosed Graves' disease patients by peripheral blood TCR sequencing and RNA sequencing. The study was conducted in China and was registered as a clinical trial. Paper-wide results and their limitations: Persistent patients shared more public clonotypes among themselves (around 2,500) than newly diagnosed patients did (approximately 870). Only the TCR beta chain was sequenced and analyzed. Only peripheral blood was studied, because thyroid tissue, the primary lesion, was inaccessible. Persistent Graves' disease patients showed lower TCR Shannon entropy and fewer highly expanded clones than newly diagnosed patients, suggesting clonal expansion. The small sample size was acknowledged by the authors as a limitation that may reduce accuracy.

Library prep was done by multiplex PCR. The instrument was an Illumina HiSeq 4000. CDR3 regions were amplified by Arm-PCR with iRepertoire HTBI primers to construct TCR beta libraries. PCR products were gel purified before sequencing. Per the original workflow: Across samples, 60 to 80 TRBV and 12 to 15 TRBJ segments were identified and used for gene usage analysis of CDR3 amino acid clonotypes. COPE and FqMerger were used to merge the filtered high-quality paired reads into contigs. Contigs were aligned with BLAST to IMGT TRBV, TRBD and TRBJ reference genes, and CDR3 was defined per IMGT. Any clonotype with a frequency above 0.1% was counted as a highly expanded clone. Repertoire diversity was measured by Shannon entropy, and V-J evenness by the Gini coefficient. A clonotype found in more than one individual was treated as public. TCRdb reanalyzed the raw reads on its own, using fastp at Q25 for trimming and MiXCR for clone calling, and kept in-frame beta chains. Each record represents a unique CDR3 protein, reported with the most common genes and DNA among its rows. These V and J calls rely on TCRdb rather than the paper's analysis. In this sample the table shows about 340,000 distinct CDR3 sequences, around a fifth of which occur a single time. Less than 35% of the sample is in the top ten clones.

The sample's time point label, in plain terms: persistent/refractory GD, antithyroid drugs over 5 years with positive TRAb. RNA was extracted from PBMCs in TRIzol for both TCR sequencing and RNA sequencing. The diagnosis of Graves' disease followed American Thyroid Association guidelines. The patients came from an endocrinology department in Xi'an, China. From each patient, 7.5 to 10 milliliters of peripheral blood was collected into an EDTA anticoagulant tube. PBMCs were isolated by Ficoll Paque Plus density gradient separation without further T cell sorting. An Agilent 2100 Bioanalyzer and agarose gel were used to check RNA quality, and a NanoDrop 2000 was used to measure RNA concentration. This clonotype has a handful of counts. Its target antigen remains unknown. Base quality data are lacking; no much larger clone is found one base away. Sample: peripheral blood mononuclear cells (PBMCs), taken when the disease was refractory, from a patient treated with antithyroid drugs. The source is a female donor with Graves disease.

The DNA sequence follows: TGTGCCAGTAGTATAGGGGCCTGGGTGAACACTGAAGCTTTCTTT. It encodes CASSIGAWVNTEAFF. This receptor chain uses TRBV19 and TRBJ1-1; no D segment can be confidently identified. CDR1 and CDR2, per the germline V gene (reference sequence), are LNHDA and SQIVND. Taken from cysteine to phenylalanine, the CDR3 has 15 residues. Only the CDR3 DNA stays, 45 bases, in frame from base 1. V sheds 1 base and J sheds 0 bases, leaving 9 bases between their ends.